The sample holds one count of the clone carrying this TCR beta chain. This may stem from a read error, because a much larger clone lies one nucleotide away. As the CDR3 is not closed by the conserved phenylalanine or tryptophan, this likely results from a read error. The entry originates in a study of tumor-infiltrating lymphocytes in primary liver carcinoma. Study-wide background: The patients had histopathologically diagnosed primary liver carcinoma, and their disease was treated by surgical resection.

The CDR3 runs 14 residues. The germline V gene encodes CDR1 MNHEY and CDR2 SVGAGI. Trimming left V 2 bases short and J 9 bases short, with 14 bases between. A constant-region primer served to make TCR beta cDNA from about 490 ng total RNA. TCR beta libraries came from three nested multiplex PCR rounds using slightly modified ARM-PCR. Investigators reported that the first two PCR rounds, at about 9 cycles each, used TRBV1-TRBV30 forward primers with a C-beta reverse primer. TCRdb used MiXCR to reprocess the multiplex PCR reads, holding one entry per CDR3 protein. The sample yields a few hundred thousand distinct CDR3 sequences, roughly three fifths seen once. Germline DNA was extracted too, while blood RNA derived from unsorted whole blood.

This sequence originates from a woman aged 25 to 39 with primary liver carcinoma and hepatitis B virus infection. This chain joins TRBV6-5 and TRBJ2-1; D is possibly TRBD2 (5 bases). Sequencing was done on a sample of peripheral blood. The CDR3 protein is CASSYEGRAGEQFL. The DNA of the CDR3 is TGTGCCAGCAGTTACGAGGGTCGGGCCGGTGAGCAGTTCTTA.